A selection of T cell receptor beta chains follows, all from one sample in a study of T cell changes during pregnancy in multiple sclerosis. Assay used: immunoSEQ multiplex PCR; TCRdb lists only in-frame clones, some missing. The data show roughly 80,000 clones, with about 91% seen just once and over 1.1% held by the top ten. The input for sequencing was peripheral blood, taken before pregnancy. Every receptor here comes from a female donor with multiple sclerosis, enrolled in a pregnancy study. CDR3s include the opening cysteine and the closing phenylalanine or tryptophan. Fields, in order: clone size, J gene, CDR3 length, V gene, D gene, CDR3 DNA, CDR3 protein. The D gene is left open where the match is weak. Some rows have no size entry. The others give once, few or many, or a class for an expanded clone.

size: .
J: TRBJ1-1
length: 13
V: TRBV25-1
D: TRBD1
DNA: TGTGCCAGCAGTGAATTGTTGGCAGGGGGAGCTTTCTTT
CDR3: CASSELLAGGAFF

size: .
J: TRBJ2-7
length: 16
V: TRBV4-1
D: .
DNA: TGCGCCAGCAGCCAGGCACTTGCCGGGAGCTCCTACGAGCAGTACTTC
CDR3: CASSQALAGSSYEQYF

size: few
J: TRBJ2-7
length: 13
V: TRBV19
D: TRBD1
DNA: TGTGCCAGTAGTGGGACAGTCTCCTACGAGCAGTACTTC
CDR3: CASSGTVSYEQYF

size: .
J: TRBJ2-2
length: 13
V: TRBV29-1
D: .
DNA: TGCAGCGTCTCACTAACGAACACCGGGGAGCTGTTTTTT
CDR3: CSVSLTNTGELFF

size: .
J: TRBJ2-2
length: 13
V: TRBV27
D: TRBD2
DNA: TGTGCCAGCAGTTCGGGGGGCACCGGGGAGCTGTTTTTT
CDR3: CASSSGGTGELFF

size: once
J: TRBJ1-2
length: 13
V: TRBV15
D: .
DNA: TGTGCCACCAGACCCGGGAGGGCCCATGGCTACACCTTC
CDR3: CATRPGRAHGYTF

size: .
J: TRBJ1-2
length: 14
V: TRBV5-1
D: .
DNA: TGCGCCAGCAGCGCCCGACAGAAAACCTATGGCTACACCTTC
CDR3: CASSARQKTYGYTF

size: .
J: TRBJ2-5
length: 15
V: TRBV14
D: TRBD2
DNA: TGTGCCAGCAGCCCGCGAGCGGGGGGACAAGAGACCCAGTACTTC
CDR3: CASSPRAGGQETQYF

size: .
J: TRBJ2-1
length: 16
V: TRBV14
D: .
DNA: TGTGCCAGCAGCCAAGATCTGCCCGGACTCCACAATGAGCAGTTCTTC
CDR3: CASSQDLPGLHNEQFF

size: .
J: TRBJ2-5
length: 13
V: TRBV11-3
D: TRBD1
DNA: TGTGCCAGCAGCCTCCGACAGGGTGAGACCCAGTACTTC
CDR3: CASSLRQGETQYF

size: .
J: TRBJ2-3
length: 16
V: TRBV4-1
D: .
DNA: TGCGCCAGCAGCCAAGGGGGGCGGATGAGCACAGATACGCAGTATTTT
CDR3: CASSQGGRMSTDTQYF

size: .
J: TRBJ1-3
length: 14
V: TRBV28
D: .
DNA: TGTGCCAGCAGTTTAATTCTCTCTGGAAACACCATATATTTT
CDR3: CASSLILSGNTIYF

size: .
J: TRBJ1-1
length: 15
V: TRBV11-2
D: TRBD1
DNA: TGTGCCAGCAGCGGGGCGGGACAGGGGAACACTGAAGCTTTCTTT
CDR3: CASSGAGQGNTEAFF

size: once
J: TRBJ2-6
length: 17
V: TRBV5-4
D: .
DNA: TGTGCCAGCCGAATACAGGGAACCAACTCTGGGGCCAACGTCCTGACTTTC
CDR3: CASRIQGTNSGANVLTF

size: .
J: TRBJ1-6
length: 14
V: TRBV9
D: TRBD1
DNA: TGTGCCAGCAGCGAGGGACAGAATAATTCACCCCTCCACTTT
CDR3: CASSEGQNNSPLHF

size: .
J: TRBJ2-1
length: 12
V: TRBV29-1
D: .
DNA: TGCAGCGTTGCGATTTTAGGGGGTGAGCAGTTCTTC
CDR3: CSVAILGGEQFF

size: .
J: TRBJ2-2
length: 16
V: TRBV11-3
D: .
DNA: TGTGCCAGCAGCTTTTACAGCGGCTCGAACACCGGGGAGCTGTTTTTT
CDR3: CASSFYSGSNTGELFF

size: .
J: TRBJ1-2
length: 17
V: TRBV9
D: .
DNA: TGTGCCAGCAGCGTAGAGGGGGGTCAGCGGGAGGTTTATGGCTACACCTTC
CDR3: CASSVEGGQREVYGYTF